Listed here are 32 T cell receptor beta chains from one sample, sequenced in a study of blood T cells in healthy people across ages. Then a second PCR, running roughly 7 to 11 cycles, was carried out with a sample-barcoded 5' primer and a J-beta primer mix. TCRdb fed the 5' RACE reads into MiXCR, producing one record per CDR3 protein. This table has 790,000 or so distinct CDR3 sequences, 35% to 60% appearing once. The sequenced sample consisted of blood. These receptors came from a man of 80 years or more in good health.

This clonotype was observed a few times. This chain links TRBV27 with TRBJ2-5, with 11 nucleotides matching TRBD2. The germline V gene encodes CDR1 MNHEY and CDR2 SMNVEV (reference sequence). CDR3 size: 16 residues. J gave up 11 bases and V 5 bases, and 16 bases lay outside the gene matches. This chain's CDR3 is CASSPTTSGTTGEQYF. The CDR3 nucleotides are TGTGCCAGCAGTCCCACGACTAGCGGGACGACGGGGGAGCAGTACTTC.

V is TRBV9 and J is TRBJ2-5; D possibly corresponds to TRBD1 (6 bases). This CDR3 is 16 amino acids long. V dropped 0 bases and J dropped 4 bases, with 16 bases sitting between them. Germline loops: CDR1 SGDLS, CDR2 YYNGEE. In DNA form, the CDR3 reads TGTGCCAGCAGCGTAGAACTAGGGGGAGCCGGAGAGACCCAGTACTTC. As protein: CASSVELGGAGETQYF.

This chain uses TRBV12-3 or TRBV12-4 with TRBJ1-5; D remains unclear. The CDR3 loop spans 17 amino acids. Trimming took 0 bases from V and 3 from J, leaving 15 bases between them. The CDR3 nucleotides are TGTGCCAGCAGTTTAGCCCCTATTGGACGTTCCAATCAGCCCCAGCATTTT. Amino acids: CASSLAPIGRSNQPQHF.

This clonotype has only a few counts. The rearrangement links TRBV7-2 to TRBJ2-6; 7 positions match TRBD1. V lost 5 bases, J lost 3 bases, and 7 bases stayed unmatched. CDR1 and CDR2 from the germline V gene are SGHTA and FQGNSA. The CDR3 runs 16 residues. CDR3 region: CASSRTGGFGANVLTF. The CDR3 DNA is TGTGCCAGCAGCAGGACAGGCGGGTTTGGGGCCAACGTCCTGACTTTC. Full variable domain (rest looked up from reference TRBV7-2 and TRBJ2-6): GAGVSQSPSNKVTEKGKDVELRCDPISGHTALYWYRQSLGQGLEFLIYFQGNSAPDKSGLPSDRFSAERTGGSVSTLTIQRTQQEDSAVYLCASSRTGGFGANVLTFGAGSRLTVL.

As DNA, the CDR3 is TGCGCCAGCAGCCCGGCCACGGGATCTCGGCTAGGGACCCAGTACTTC. It encodes CASSPATGSRLGTQYF. J is TRBJ2-5 and V is TRBV5-1; D possibly corresponds to TRBD2 (5 bases). CDR1 is SGHRS and CDR2 is YFSETQ in the germline V gene. V was cut by 4 bases and J by 7 bases, with 23 bases left in between. The CDR3 is 16 residues long.

The chain links TRBV20-1 to TRBJ2-7, with D unclear. CDR1 is DFQATT, CDR2 SNEGSKA, per germline (reference sequence). The length of the CDR3 is 15 residues. Trimming took off 0 bases at V and 1 base at J, with 13 bases between the two ends. The CDR3, as DNA: TGCAGTGCTAGAGAGGTAAAGGGTACTTCCTACGAGCAGTACTTC. Translation gives CSAREVKGTSYEQYF.

The chain combines TRBV20-1 with TRBJ2-1; 9 nucleotides match TRBD2. This CDR3 has 15 residues. The J segment lost 3 bases and the V segment lost 4 bases, leaving 7 bases of the junction unmatched. Germline V gives CDR1 DFQATT, CDR2 SNEGSKA (reference sequence). CDR3 DNA sequence: TGCAGTGCTATTGCCGGGACTAGCTACTACAATGAGCAGTTCTTC. Translated: CSAIAGTSYYNEQFF.

This clonotype was counted ten times or more. The rearrangement links TRBV12-3 or TRBV12-4 to TRBJ2-7, with 10 bases that match TRBD2. The CDR3 covers 16 residues. Germline trimming cut 5 bases from V and 1 base from J; bases unmatched to any gene: 8. CDR3 nucleotides: TGTGCCAGCAGTAAGATACTAGCGGGGTCTTCCTACGAGCAGTACTTC. Translated, it gives CASSKILAGSSYEQYF.

This clonotype was picked up a small number of times. V gene TRBV4-2 combines with J gene TRBJ2-5; D assignment may be TRBD1 or TRBD2 (5 bases each). CDR1 is LGHNA and CDR2 is YNFKEQ in the germline V gene. The CDR3 is made up of 13 amino acids. Trimming stripped 0 bases from V and 8 bases from J, with 10 bases between. In DNA form, the CDR3 reads TGTGCCAGCAGCCAAGAGCAGGGAGCAACCCAGTACTTC. Translating gives CASSQEQGATQYF.

This clonotype was picked up a small number of times. The chain joins TRBV6-2 or TRBV6-3 to TRBJ1-1, with D possibly TRBD1 on 5 matching bases. V was cut by 6 bases and J by 0 bases, with 17 bases left in between. The germline CDR1 and CDR2 sequences are MNHEY and SVGEGT. The CDR3 is made up of 16 amino acids. This chain's CDR3 is CASRHRGGGLNTEAFF. The CDR3 DNA is TGTGCCAGCAGACACCGGGGTGGGGGACTGAACACTGAAGCTTTCTTT.

This clonotype was counted between two and nine times. This rearrangement joins TRBV5-4 to TRBJ2-7; 9 positions match TRBD2. There are 18 residues in the CDR3. V lost 4 bases and J lost 0; bases outside the gene matches: 14. Germline CDR1 and CDR2: SGHNT and YYREEE (reference sequence). CDR3 sequence: CASSRGELAGASSYEQYF. CDR3 sequence (DNA): TGTGCCAGCAGCCGGGGAGAACTAGCGGGCGCCAGCTCCTACGAGCAGTACTTC. The full variable domain, with the rest looked up from reference TRBV5-4 and TRBJ2-7, is ETGVTQSPTHLIKTRGQQVTLRCSSQSGHNTVSWYQQALGQGPQFIFQYYREEENGRGNFPPRFSGLQFPNYSSELNVNALELDDSALYLCASSRGELAGASSYEQYFGPGTRLTVT.

J is TRBJ2-1 and V is TRBV4-2; 10 bases align to TRBD2. With V trimmed by 0 bases and J by 7 bases, 12 bases remained unmatched. This CDR3 is 18 amino acids long. The germline V gene encodes CDR1 LGHNA and CDR2 YNFKEQ. This CDR3 is CASSQEELAGGLLNEQFF. The CDR3 nucleotides are TGTGCCAGCAGCCAAGAAGAATTAGCGGGGGGCCTTCTTAATGAGCAGTTCTTC.

Note on this clonotype: A read error may explain this, as a much larger clone is one base away. This chain links TRBV5-6 with TRBJ2-1, with a tentative D call TRBD1 (5 bases). The V gene lost 1 base and the J gene lost 10 bases, with 9 bases spanning the gap. This CDR3 is built from 12 residues. From germline, CDR1 is SGHDT and CDR2 YYEEEE. In DNA, the CDR3 is TGTGCCAGCAGCTTGCAAGACAGCGAGCAGTTCTTC. Its protein is CASSLQDSEQFF.

The table lists this clonotype with a few counts. The chain employs TRBV20-1 and TRBJ2-7, with D uncertain. Germline V gene data show CDR1 as DFQATT and CDR2 as SNEGSKA (reference sequence). This CDR3 is 12 amino acids long. Deletions cut 6 bases from V and 6 bases from J, with 15 bases between. The CDR3 DNA reads TGCAGTGCAAAGAGGCAACCCCGCGAGCAGTACTTC. Amino acids: CSAKRQPREQYF.

This clonotype was counted at least ten times. The chain has TRBV29-1 and TRBJ2-3; 7 nucleotides line up with TRBD2. Germline CDR1 is SQVTM and CDR2 is ANQGSEA. J gave up 4 bases and V 0 bases, and 4 bases lay outside the gene matches. The CDR3 is made up of 14 amino acids. The CDR3: CSVEDRGSSDTQYF. Written as DNA, the CDR3 is TGCAGCGTTGAAGATCGCGGGAGCTCAGATACGCAGTATTTT.

This sequence joins TRBV12-3 or TRBV12-4 and TRBJ2-5; 9 nucleotides match TRBD1. This CDR3 has 16 residues. V shed 5 bases and J 11 bases; nucleotides not matched to a gene: 18. Here the CDR3 DNA reads TGTGCCAGCAGTCTGAGCGCCCGACAGGGGGTATCTGAGCAGTACTTC. Translating gives CASSLSARQGVSEQYF.

The chain joins TRBV21-1 to TRBJ2-7; TRBD1, the table's D call, lacks a check against the DNA. TRBV21-1 is a known pseudogene. The CDR3 contains 18 residues. CDR3 DNA: TGTGCCAGCAGCGTAAAACAATTGCCGGGACATTCTTACCGCGAGCAGTACTTC. This codes for CASSVKQLPGHSYREQYF.

The chain recombines TRBV7-2 with TRBJ2-7; the match to TRBD2 covers 11 bases. Germline V CDR1 and CDR2: SGHTA, FQGNSA. V shed 8 bases and J 2 bases; nucleotides not matched to a gene: 17. The CDR3 runs 18 residues. The CDR3 reads CASHSGLAGGKSPYEQYF. For the CDR3, the DNA is TGTGCCAGCCACTCTGGGCTAGCGGGGGGCAAGAGCCCCTACGAGCAGTACTTC.

The chain uses TRBV2 and TRBJ2-7; D uncertain. The CDR3 runs to 14 residues. V gave up 1 base and J gave up 0 bases, with 7 bases separating them. Germline CDR1 reads SNHLY; CDR2 reads FYNNEI. The CDR3 DNA is TGTGCCAGCAGTGAAGGCACCTACTCCTACGAGCAGTACTTC. Translating it yields CASSEGTYSYEQYF.

V is TRBV7-2 and J is TRBJ2-5, with 14 bases identical to TRBD2. Trimming cost V 4 bases and J 4 bases; bases outside gene matches: 17. Germline V gives CDR1 SGHTA, CDR2 FQGNSA. The CDR3 contains 20 residues. The DNA of the CDR3 is TGTGCCAGCAGCTCGCCCGGGACTAGCGGGAGAAGTGGTCTAGGAGAGACCCAGTACTTC. It codes for CASSSPGTSGRSGLGETQYF.

This chain links TRBV7-2 with TRBJ2-3; possibly TRBD1 for D (5 bases). Trimming took 5 bases from V and 8 from J, leaving 17 bases between them. This CDR3 spans 14 amino acids. Germline CDR1 is SGHTA and CDR2 is FQGNSA. The chain's CDR3 is CASSGSQTVGTQYF. CDR3 nucleotide sequence: TGTGCCAGCAGCGGATCCCAGACAGTTGGTACGCAGTATTTT.

About this clonotype: A much more abundant neighbour one base away suggests this may be a read error. The chain combines TRBV7-9 with TRBJ2-7; a possible D gene is TRBD1 (6 bases). The germline gives CDR1 SEHNR, CDR2 FQNEAQ (reference sequence). The CDR3 consists of 14 residues. Trimming removed 5 bases at V and 3 bases at J, with 14 bases between. The CDR3 spells CASSVTGRGYEQYF. CDR3 DNA sequence: TGTGCCAGCAGCGTAACGGGCAGGGGCTACGAGCAGTACTTC.

This clonotype was picked up a small number of times. J is TRBJ2-7 and V is TRBV27; 7 bases agree with TRBD2. The CDR3 runs 16 residues. The V segment lost 3 bases and the J segment 1 base; nucleotides outside the gene matches: 9. Germline-derived CDR1 and CDR2 are MNHEY and SMNVEV (reference sequence). CDR3 coding DNA: TGTGCCAGCAGTTTCTCTGGCGGGAGTCTATCCTACGAGCAGTACTTC. It codes for CASSFSGGSLSYEQYF.

The chain links TRBV7-8 to TRBJ2-7; D is undetermined. The CDR3 is made up of 14 amino acids. Germline values: CDR1 SGHVS, CDR2 FQNEAQ. V lost 6 bases and J lost 0, with 12 bases in between. CDR3 in DNA: TGTGCCAGCAGGTTTCGTCGAGACTCCTACGAGCAGTACTTC. It encodes CASRFRRDSYEQYF.

The rearrangement joins TRBV20-1 to TRBJ2-1; D not certain. The CDR3 is 14 residues long. The V gene's germline CDR1 is DFQATT and CDR2 SNEGSKA (reference sequence). The V and J ends lost 4 bases and 10 bases respectively, with 20 bases between them. CDR3 in amino acids: CSATLGRPTSEQFF. In DNA, the CDR3 is TGCAGTGCTACCTTGGGCAGACCAACCAGCGAGCAGTTCTTC.

This clonotype was seen a handful of times. The chain links TRBV18 to TRBJ1-6, with 7 bases fitting TRBD1. Trimming cost V 4 bases and J 5 bases; bases outside gene matches: 8. In germline, CDR1 is KGHSH, CDR2 LQKENI. This CDR3 has 16 residues. CDR3 sequence: CASSQTGETDNSPLHF. The CDR3 DNA sequence: TGTGCCAGCTCACAAACAGGGGAGACTGATAATTCACCCCTCCACTTT.

This clonotype was observed at least ten times. This chain connects TRBV4-3 to TRBJ2-5; TRBD2 matches at 7 bases. CDR1 and CDR2 from the germline V gene are LGHNA and YSLEER. Unmatched junction bases numbered 21, after V lost 0 bases and J lost 11 bases. CDR3 length equals 18 residues. CDR3 in DNA: TGCGCCAGCAGCCAAGATAGTGAAGTAGGACTAGGCAACAATGAGCAGTACTTC. This translates into CASSQDSEVGLGNNEQYF.

This chain links TRBV11-2 with TRBJ2-7; D perhaps matches TRBD1 (6 bases). The end of the DNA aligns better with TRBJ2-5, so the J call may be wrong. Germline lookup yields CDR1 SGHAT and CDR2 FQNNGV. The CDR3 is 17 amino acids. DNA for the CDR3: TGTGCCAGCAGTTTTTTACCTACAGGGTCCTTTAGGGGGACCCAGTACTTC. Protein: CASSFLPTGSFRGTQYF.

The rearrangement uses TRBV28 and TRBJ2-7; D tentatively reads TRBD1 or TRBD2 (5 bases each). V was cut by 7 bases and J by 10 bases, with 17 bases left in between. Germline-derived CDR1 and CDR2 are MDHEN and SYDVKM. The CDR3 runs to 12 residues. CDR3 nucleotide sequence: TGTGCCAGCAAGGGAAAACCGGGACCCCAGTACTTC. This sequence encodes CASKGKPGPQYF.

This sequence joins TRBV29-1 and TRBJ2-7; D tentatively reads TRBD1 or TRBD2 (5 bases each). The V and J ends lost 6 bases and 2 bases respectively, with 14 bases between them. This CDR3 is built from 13 residues. CDR1 and CDR2 (germline): SQVTM, ANQGSEA. The DNA for the CDR3 is TGCAGCGTCGATGGACTGGGGGCCTACGAGCAGTACTTC. It yields the protein CSVDGLGAYEQYF.

The rearrangement links TRBV11-2 to TRBJ2-5; a possible D gene is TRBD2 (6 bases). The V and J ends lost 5 bases and 4 bases respectively, with 20 bases between them. From germline, CDR1 is SGHAT and CDR2 FQNNGV. This CDR3 contains 16 residues. CDR3 sequence (DNA): TGTGCCAGCAGCCCTACGTTCAGCGGAGGGGTAGAGACCCAGTACTTC. This encodes CASSPTFSGGVETQYF.

On this clonotype: The junction departs from germline at one end; a sequencing error may be responsible. V usage is TRBV15 and J usage is TRBJ2-4; weak D call: TRBD1 (6 bases). CDR3 length: 16 residues. The V gene's germline CDR1 is LNHNV and CDR2 YYDKDF (reference sequence). The CDR3 spells CATSRDARAGVDIPYF. The DNA of the CDR3 is TGTGCCACCAGCAGAGATGCTCGGGCAGGGGTGGACATTCCGTACTTC. Filled out from reference TRBV15 and TRBJ2-4, the complete variable domain reads DAMVIQNPRYQVTQFGKPVTLSCSQTLNHNVMYWYQQKSSQAPKLLFHYYDKDFNNEADTPDNFQSRRPNTSFCFLDIRSPGLGDTAMYLCATSRDARAGVDIPYFGAGTRLSVL.